Here is one T cell receptor (beta chain) with its context. Its target is not known. This record comes from a study of T cell responses to AZD1222 COVID-19 vaccine. General study results and limits: As reported, nearly half of all spike-specific TCRs target variant regions that are unmutated.

Clones were read by immunoSEQ multiplex PCR, and TCRdb kept only the in-frame ones, dropping some. The sample lists 150,000 to 190,000 clones, roughly nine tenths occurring once. This receptor was obtained from an adult who had recovered from COVID-19. The specimen was peripheral blood, collected after recovery from COVID-19.

CDR3 residues: CASSQVGGDTIKNIQYF. The CDR3 DNA reads TGTGCCAGCAGCCAAGTTGGAGGGGACACCATCAAAAACATTCAGTACTTC. This chain connects TRBV3-1 (or the pseudogene TRBV3-2) to TRBJ2-4; D might be TRBD1 or TRBD2, each matching 6 bases. The CDR3 spans 17 residues. Germline CDR1 is LGHDT and CDR2 is YNNKEL (reference sequence). V shed 1 base and J shed 3 bases, with 16 bases lying between them.